These T cell receptor beta chains were read from a single sample in a study of radiation and T cells in renal cell carcinoma. The protocol was immunoSEQ multiplex PCR, while the TCRdb copy is restricted to in-frame clones and leaves out a portion. This table holds about 130,000 clones, 81% found once. Here the sequenced sample was blood, taken from a patient whose treatment included radiotherapy and nephrectomy. The receptors derive from a woman aged 60-75 years with renal cell carcinoma. CDR3s include the opening cysteine and the closing phenylalanine or tryptophan. D genes are given only for firm matches. Rows give clone size only sometimes, using once, few, many, or a class for an expanded clone.

j_call: TRBJ2-2
d_call: .
v_call: TRBV27
clone_size: .
cdr3_nt: TGTGCCAGCAGTGGAGGAGACCACGTTCCCGGGGAGCTGTTTTTT
cdr3_aa: CASSGGDHVPGELFF

j_call: TRBJ2-5
d_call: .
v_call: TRBV7-2
clone_size: .
cdr3_nt: TGTGCCAGCAACCCGTCCGTAACGGAGACCCAGTACTTC
cdr3_aa: CASNPSVTETQYF

j_call: TRBJ2-1
d_call: .
v_call: TRBV15
clone_size: .
cdr3_nt: TGTGCCACCAGCAGAGGAGAGAGCTCCTACAATGAGCAGTTCTTC
cdr3_aa: CATSRGESSYNEQFF

j_call: TRBJ1-1
d_call: .
v_call: TRBV5-1
clone_size: .
cdr3_nt: TGCGCCAGCAGGGTTGTTGGGGGGAGGAACACTGAAGCTTTCTTT
cdr3_aa: CASRVVGGRNTEAFF

j_call: TRBJ1-1
d_call: .
v_call: TRBV5-1
clone_size: .
cdr3_nt: TGCGCCAGCAGCTTGAAGGTATCAGGGACCCTGGTCACTGAAGCTTTCTTT
cdr3_aa: CASSLKVSGTLVTEAFF

j_call: TRBJ1-4
d_call: .
v_call: TRBV28
clone_size: once
cdr3_nt: TGTGCCAGCAGTTTCTCTTTGGGGGCGACTAATGAAAAACTGTTTTTT
cdr3_aa: CASSFSLGATNEKLFF

j_call: TRBJ2-4
d_call: .
v_call: TRBV18
clone_size: .
cdr3_nt: TGTGCCAGCTCACCACAAGTAGCCAAAAACATTCAGTACTTC
cdr3_aa: CASSPQVAKNIQYF

j_call: TRBJ1-3
d_call: .
v_call: TRBV6-5
clone_size: .
cdr3_nt: TGTGCCAGCAGTTACTCTCCTTCATTGAACGGAAACACCATATATTTT
cdr3_aa: CASSYSPSLNGNTIYF

j_call: TRBJ2-7
d_call: .
v_call: TRBV28
clone_size: .
cdr3_nt: TGTGCCAGCAGTTTACAAGCGGCGATAAGGCAGTACTTC
cdr3_aa: CASSLQAAIRQYF

j_call: TRBJ2-7
d_call: TRBD1
v_call: TRBV30
clone_size: .
cdr3_nt: TGTGCCGGGACAGAATCCTACGAGCAGTACTTC
cdr3_aa: CAGTESYEQYF

j_call: TRBJ2-1
d_call: .
v_call: TRBV11-3
clone_size: many
cdr3_nt: TGTGCCAGCAGCTTAGTCAGCGGAGAGGGAAATGAGCAGTTCTTC
cdr3_aa: CASSLVSGEGNEQFF

j_call: TRBJ1-5
d_call: TRBD1
v_call: TRBV19
clone_size: once
cdr3_nt: TGTGCCAGTAGTGCCGGGACAGGAGCAAATCAGCCCCAGCATTTT
cdr3_aa: CASSAGTGANQPQHF

j_call: TRBJ2-5
d_call: .
v_call: TRBV7-2
clone_size: .
cdr3_nt: TGTGCCAGCAGCTTAGCGAGGGCCATTCAAGAGACCCAGTACTTC
cdr3_aa: CASSLARAIQETQYF

j_call: TRBJ2-3
d_call: .
v_call: TRBV5-6
clone_size: .
cdr3_nt: TGTGCCAGCAGCCAGAGCGGAAGCACAGATACGCAGTATTTT
cdr3_aa: CASSQSGSTDTQYF

j_call: TRBJ1-4
d_call: .
v_call: TRBV7-9
clone_size: .
cdr3_nt: TGTGCCAGCAGCTTAGAAGGGTTTGGTGAAAAACTGTTTTTT
cdr3_aa: CASSLEGFGEKLFF

j_call: TRBJ2-2
d_call: .
v_call: TRBV6-6
clone_size: .
cdr3_nt: TGTGCCAGCAGTACACGTTTAGTCACCGGGGAGCTGTTTTTT
cdr3_aa: CASSTRLVTGELFF

j_call: TRBJ2-3
d_call: TRBD2
v_call: TRBV27
clone_size: .
cdr3_nt: TGTGCCAGCAGTCCTCTGGCGGGAGGCACAGATACGCAGTATTTT
cdr3_aa: CASSPLAGGTDTQYF

j_call: TRBJ2-3
d_call: TRBD2
v_call: TRBV12-5
clone_size: .
cdr3_nt: TGTGCTAGTGTTATAGCGGGGGGACGAGATACGCAGTATTTT
cdr3_aa: CASVIAGGRDTQYF

j_call: TRBJ2-7
d_call: .
v_call: TRBV5-4
clone_size: .
cdr3_nt: TGTGCCAGCAGCTTGGTTGAGGGTTACGAGCAGTACTTC
cdr3_aa: CASSLVEGYEQYF

j_call: TRBJ1-2
d_call: .
v_call: TRBV15
clone_size: .
cdr3_nt: TGTGCCACCAGCAGAGGAGAGGGCTTAGACTATGGCTACACCTTC
cdr3_aa: CATSRGEGLDYGYTF

j_call: TRBJ1-1
d_call: .
v_call: TRBV4-3
clone_size: .
cdr3_nt: TGCGCCAGCAGCCAAAGGGCCAGGCCAGGCACTGAAGCTTTCTTT
cdr3_aa: CASSQRARPGTEAFF

j_call: TRBJ1-4
d_call: TRBD1
v_call: TRBV19
clone_size: .
cdr3_nt: TGTGCCAGTAGCCCGATGGACAGGGTTAATGAAAAACTGTTTTTT
cdr3_aa: CASSPMDRVNEKLFF

j_call: TRBJ2-2
d_call: TRBD1
v_call: TRBV11-3
clone_size: many
cdr3_nt: TGTGCCAGCAGCACCCGGGACAGGGGTCCCGGGGAGCTGTTTTTT
cdr3_aa: CASSTRDRGPGELFF

j_call: TRBJ1-2
d_call: TRBD1
v_call: TRBV7-9
clone_size: .
cdr3_nt: TGTGCCAGCAGCTGGGACAGGGGTAGAGTGTCCGGCTACACCTTC
cdr3_aa: CASSWDRGRVSGYTF

j_call: TRBJ1-3
d_call: .
v_call: TRBV5-1
clone_size: .
cdr3_nt: TGCGCCAGCAGCTTGGAAATAGGCGGCACCATATATTTT
cdr3_aa: CASSLEIGGTIYF

j_call: TRBJ1-3
d_call: .
v_call: TRBV27
clone_size: .
cdr3_nt: TGTGCCAGCAGTTTATCGGGCCGGCTCTCTGGAAACACCATATATTTT
cdr3_aa: CASSLSGRLSGNTIYF

j_call: TRBJ1-1
d_call: .
v_call: TRBV19
clone_size: .
cdr3_nt: TGTGCCAGTAGTATAGTTGCAGGGTCAGGTGAAGCTTTCTTT
cdr3_aa: CASSIVAGSGEAFF